A single sample is the source of the 26 T cell receptor beta chains below, sequenced in a study of CD4 T cells in relation to SARS-CoV-2 and coronaviruses. Clones were sequenced by immunoSEQ multiplex PCR, and TCRdb holds only the in-frame ones, with some missing. There are tens of thousands of clones in the sample; about 80% occur only once, and roughly an eighth lies in the top ten. What these receptors recognize is not known. The unexposed donors gave CD4+ T cells in about 2011-2018, prior to COVID-19. The cells were cultured for about ten days before CD4+ T cells were isolated. The sample comprised CD4+ T cells from PBMCs, cultured in vitro. The receptors derive from a human donor in good health.

The J gene is TRBJ2-5, the V gene TRBV5-1; D uncertain. CDR1 SGHRS and CDR2 YFSETQ come from the germline V gene. This CDR3 contains 13 residues. V lost 0 bases, J lost 5 bases, and 8 bases lay in between. The CDR3, as DNA: TGCGCCAGCAGCTTGGGCGGTGGGGAGACCCAGTACTTC. This gives the protein CASSLGGGETQYF.

The rearrangement links TRBV9 to TRBJ2-1; D is unclear. Deletions cut 0 bases from V and 3 bases from J, with 10 bases between. CDR3 length: 15 residues. Germline V gives CDR1 SGDLS, CDR2 YYNGEE. The CDR3 DNA reads as TGTGCCAGCAGCGTAGATATAGAGTACTACAATGAGCAGTTCTTC. It translates to CASSVDIEYYNEQFF.

The chain recombines TRBV7-9 with TRBJ2-7; D is possibly TRBD1 (6 bases). Trimming took 5 bases from V and 4 from J, leaving 12 bases between them. Germline V lookup: CDR1 SEHNR, CDR2 FQNEAQ (reference sequence). There are 13 residues in the CDR3. The CDR3 here is CASSRRTEYEQYF. The CDR3 region has the DNA TGTGCCAGCAGCCGCCGGACAGAATACGAGCAGTACTTC.

This rearrangement joins TRBV29-1 to TRBJ1-2, with 7 bases identical to TRBD1. The CDR3 is 15 amino acids. With 4 bases clipped from V and 0 bases from J, the junction kept 8 bases outside the gene matches. Per the germline V gene, CDR1 is SQVTM and CDR2 is ANQGSEA. CDR3 sequence: CSVGKGTAPNYGYTF. CDR3 bases: TGCAGCGTTGGCAAGGGGACAGCCCCTAACTATGGCTACACCTTC. Drawing the rest from reference TRBV29-1 and TRBJ1-2, the complete variable domain is SAVISQKPSRDICQRGTSLTIQCQVDSQVTMMFWYRQQPGQSLTLIATANQGSEATYESGFVIDKFPISRPNLTFSTLTVSNMSPEDSSIYLCSVGKGTAPNYGYTFGSGTRLTVV.

The J gene is TRBJ2-5, the V gene TRBV28; TRBD1 agrees at 7 bases. The germline V gene encodes CDR1 MDHEN and CDR2 SYDVKM. J gave up 7 bases and V 7 bases, and 6 bases lay outside the gene matches. The CDR3 has 12 amino acids. The CDR3 is CASKGALMTQYF. DNA for the CDR3: TGTGCCAGCAAGGGGGCGCTAATGACCCAGTACTTC. The full variable domain, rest sourced from reference TRBV28 and TRBJ2-5, is DVKVTQSSRYLVKRTGEKVFLECVQDMDHENMFWYRQDPGLGLRLIYFSYDVKMKEKGDIPEGYSVSREKKERFSLILESASTNQTSMYLCASKGALMTQYFGPGTRLLVL.

The J gene is TRBJ2-2, the V gene TRBV5-1, with 7 bases aligning to TRBD1. V lost 1 base, J lost 7 bases, and 4 bases stayed unmatched. CDR1 SGHRS and CDR2 YFSETQ come from the germline V gene. This CDR3 is built from 14 residues. This CDR3 is CASSLRQGDGELFF. DNA of the CDR3: TGCGCCAGCAGCTTGAGACAGGGTGACGGGGAGCTGTTTTTT.

CDR3 in amino acids: CSARDYNEKLFF. The CDR3 DNA sequence: TGCAGCGCGCGGGACTATAATGAAAAACTGTTTTTT. V is TRBV29-1 and J is TRBJ1-4; D is possibly TRBD1 (5 bases). This CDR3 has 12 residues. Deletions cut 7 bases from V and 4 bases from J, with 10 bases between. Germline values: CDR1 SQVTM, CDR2 ANQGSEA.

The rearrangement links TRBV27 to TRBJ2-3; possible D gene TRBD2, 5 bases. Trimming removed 1 base at V and 2 bases at J, with 10 bases between. In germline, CDR1 is MNHEY, CDR2 SMNVEV (reference sequence). The CDR3 extends over 15 amino acids. The CDR3 nucleotides read TGTGCCAGCAGTTTATTTTTGGACTCCACAGATACGCAGTATTTT. It yields the protein CASSLFLDSTDTQYF.

This sequence joins TRBV12-5 and TRBJ2-2; TRBD1 matches at 8 bases. The CDR3 is 16 amino acids. The germline CDR1 and CDR2 sequences are LGHNT and FRNRAP. J lost 3 bases, V lost 3 bases, and 6 bases had no gene match. The CDR3 DNA sequence: TGTGCTAGTGGTTTTCTGTCAGGGGGCTACACCGGGGAGCTGTTTTTT. This gives the protein CASGFLSGGYTGELFF.

The rearrangement joins TRBV28 to TRBJ1-5; 9 bases align to TRBD1. Unmatched junction bases numbered 11, after V lost 8 bases and J lost 6 bases. The CDR3 runs 15 residues. Germline CDR1 reads MDHEN; CDR2 reads SYDVKM. The CDR3 loop is CASPPLGQGFQPQHF. The CDR3 DNA reads TGTGCCAGCCCCCCATTGGGACAGGGTTTTCAGCCCCAGCATTTT.

The chain employs TRBV5-1 and TRBJ2-1; 8 bases are a match to TRBD1. Unmatched junction bases numbered 19, after V lost 3 bases and J lost 11 bases. This CDR3 is built from 17 residues. In germline, CDR1 is SGHRS, CDR2 YFSETQ. The CDR3 sequence: CASSWESAPGQVMQQFF. CDR3 in DNA: TGCGCCAGCAGCTGGGAGTCCGCGCCGGGACAGGTCATGCAGCAGTTCTTC. The variable domain in full, completed from reference TRBV5-1 and TRBJ2-1, reads KAGVTQTPRYLIKTRGQQVTLSCSPISGHRSVSWYQQTPGQGLQFLFEYFSETQRNKGNFPGRFSGRQFSNSRSEMNVSTLELGDSALYLCASSWESAPGQVMQQFFGPGTRLTVL.

Only one count was recorded for this clone. The gene calls are TRBV19 and TRBJ2-1; D is unclear. The germline V gene encodes CDR1 LNHDA and CDR2 SQIVND (reference sequence). Between the trimmed V and J ends, which lost 3 bases and 11 bases, there was a span of 8 bases. CDR3 length: 11 residues. The CDR3 region has the DNA TGTGCCAGTAGTATGAGAGGACAGCAGTTCTTC. Amino acids: CASSMRGQQFF.

Here the CDR3 reads CASLANRGSGYGYTF. The CDR3 coding sequence is TGTGCCAGCTTAGCCAACAGGGGTTCCGGCTATGGCTACACCTTC. The chain uses TRBV18 and TRBJ1-2; TRBD1 matches at 7 bases. The V and J ends lost 7 bases and 4 bases, in that order; junction bases with no gene match: 12. This CDR3 has 15 amino acids. Germline values: CDR1 KGHSH, CDR2 LQKENI.

The V gene is TRBV5-1, the J gene TRBJ1-2; TRBD1 is a possible D gene (6 bases). V gave up 4 bases and J gave up 8 bases, with 18 bases separating them. CDR3 size: 14 residues. Germline CDR1 reads SGHRS; CDR2 reads YFSETQ. The CDR3, as DNA: TGCGCCAGCAGCCCGGGACACAAAACCTTGGGCTACACCTTC. Protein: CASSPGHKTLGYTF.

This sequence joins TRBV6-2 or TRBV6-3 and TRBJ2-7; TRBD2 agrees at 7 bases. Trimming at V came to 6 bases and at J to 0 bases, leaving 8 bases not matched to a gene. The CDR3 extends over 15 amino acids. The germline gives CDR1 MNHEY, CDR2 SVGEGT. This CDR3 is CASSRLAEGSYEQYF. CDR3 bases: TGTGCCAGCAGCCGCCTAGCGGAGGGCTCCTACGAGCAGTACTTC.

V usage is TRBV19 and J usage is TRBJ2-3, with D unresolved. From germline, CDR1 is LNHDA and CDR2 SQIVND (reference sequence). The CDR3 is made up of 11 amino acids. The ends were cut back, 10 bases at V and 6 bases at J, with 11 bases in the middle. The DNA of the CDR3 is TGTGCCACACTTTACGCGGATACGCAGTATTTT. Protein product: CATLYADTQYF.

The chain couples TRBV18 to TRBJ2-7; TRBD2 might be the D (5 bases). This CDR3 is built from 14 residues. The germline V gene encodes CDR1 KGHSH and CDR2 LQKENI. Trimming removed 1 base from V and 4 bases from J, with 11 bases in between. The DNA for the CDR3 is TGTGCCAGCTCACCACGGCGGGCCCGTTACGAGCAGTACTTC. Its protein product is CASSPRRARYEQYF.

The chain couples TRBV18 to TRBJ1-1; no firm D call. This CDR3 has 14 residues. Germline assignment: CDR1 KGHSH and CDR2 LQKENI. V shed 4 bases and J shed 1 base, with 10 bases lying between them. CDR3 amino acids: CASSLGEGNTEAFF. The CDR3 DNA reads TGTGCCAGCTCACTAGGCGAGGGGAACACTGAAGCTTTCTTT. Full variable domain (outside the CDR3, taken from reference TRBV18 and TRBJ1-1): NAGVMQNPRHLVRRRGQEARLRCSPMKGHSHVYWYRQLPEEGLKFMVYLQKENIIDESGMPKERFSAEFPKEGPSILRIQQVVRGDSAAYFCASSLGEGNTEAFFGQGTRLTVV.

The rearrangement joins TRBV30 to TRBJ1-1; the D is unclear. Trimming pared 4 bases from V and 0 bases from J, leaving 12 bases between. The CDR3 covers 14 residues. Per germline, CDR1 GTSNPN and CDR2 SVGIG (reference sequence). The CDR3 protein is CAWMADLLNTEAFF. DNA of the CDR3: TGTGCCTGGATGGCAGACCTCTTGAACACTGAAGCTTTCTTT.

This clone has just a few counts. This chain joins TRBV5-1 and TRBJ2-5; tentative D call: TRBD1 (6 bases). CDR1 is SGHRS and CDR2 is YFSETQ in the germline V gene. V was clipped by 4 bases and J by 0 bases, with 10 bases between them. CDR3 length equals 14 residues. Here the CDR3 reads CASSGGQYQETQYF. CDR3 nucleotides: TGCGCCAGCAGCGGAGGACAGTACCAAGAGACCCAGTACTTC.

The table lists this clone with a count of one. CDR3 sequence reads: CASSTFSGSSTDTQYF. The CDR3 region has the DNA TGTGCCAGCAGCACCTTTAGCGGGAGTAGCACAGATACGCAGTATTTT. The chain links TRBV5-6 to TRBJ2-3; 9 nucleotides match TRBD2. Germline assignment: CDR1 SGHDT and CDR2 YYEEEE. V shed 4 bases and J 0 bases; nucleotides not matched to a gene: 6. The CDR3 loop spans 16 amino acids.

The chain joins TRBV28 to TRBJ2-5, with D perhaps matching TRBD1 or TRBD2 (6 bases each). The CDR3 runs to 15 residues. Deletions cut 5 bases from V and 4 bases from J, with 17 bases between. CDR1 is MDHEN and CDR2 is SYDVKM in the germline V gene. CDR3 nucleotides: TGTGCCAGCAGTCCGCACCAGGGGAGGAGAGAGACCCAGTACTTC. It codes for CASSPHQGRRETQYF.

V usage is TRBV30 and J usage is TRBJ2-7; no reliable D call. V dropped 7 bases and J dropped 2 bases, with 18 bases sitting between them. This CDR3 has 14 amino acids. Germline V CDR1 and CDR2: GTSNPN, SVGIG (reference sequence). The CDR3 region is CALKTVRAAYEQYF. CDR3 nucleotides: TGTGCCTTGAAGACGGTTAGGGCCGCCTACGAGCAGTACTTC. The full variable domain, rest sourced from reference TRBV30 and TRBJ2-7, is SQTIHQWPATLVQPVGSPLSLECTVEGTSNPNLYWYRQAAGRGLQLLFYSVGIGQISSEVPQNLSASRPQDRQFILSSKKLLLSDSGFYLCALKTVRAAYEQYFGPGTRLTVT.

The chain links TRBV30 to TRBJ2-5, with 8 bases identical to TRBD1. Per germline, CDR1 GTSNPN and CDR2 SVGIG (reference sequence). The junction had 9 bases not matched to a gene; V was cut back by 5 bases and J by 1 base. The CDR3 contains 15 residues. The CDR3 spells CAWARGQVIQETQYF. The CDR3 bases are TGTGCCTGGGCTAGGGGACAGGTGATCCAAGAGACCCAGTACTTC.

The gene calls are TRBV6-5 and TRBJ1-1; unclear D gene. The CDR3 runs 15 residues. V lost 2 bases and J 1 base, leaving 11 bases between the germline ends. Per the germline V gene, CDR1 is MNHEY and CDR2 is SVGAGI. CDR3 amino acids: CASSYVWAENTEAFF. CDR3 sequence (DNA): TGTGCCAGCAGTTACGTCTGGGCGGAGAACACTGAAGCTTTCTTT.

The V gene is TRBV28, the J gene TRBJ2-6; D possibly corresponds to TRBD1 (5 bases). With 8 bases removed from V and 0 bases from J, the gap between germline ends came to 8 bases. Germline V gene lookup returns CDR1 MDHEN and CDR2 SYDVKM. This CDR3 contains 14 residues. The CDR3 DNA reads as TGTGCCAGCCCGACAGTCTCTGGGGCCAACGTCCTGACTTTC. Encoded protein: CASPTVSGANVLTF.